This paragraph covers one T cell receptor (beta chain) sequence. The target antigen is unknown. These data originate in a study of lymphopenia after photon versus proton radiotherapy. Study-level points and caveats: Proton therapy kept repertoires fairly stable, unlike photons, which gained effector/memory cells.

Profiled with immunoSEQ multiplex PCR; TCRdb holds only in-frame clones, not every one. The sample holds roughly 23,000 clones, 75% to 90% seen once. The trim removed 4 bases at V and 2 bases at J, leaving 3 bases unmatched. The CDR3 totals 14 residues. Per germline, CDR1 SGHTA and CDR2 FQGNSA. Sequencing used peripheral blood, obtained from a patient treated with proton-based radiotherapy. V gene TRBV7-2 combines with J gene TRBJ2-7; the match to TRBD1 covers 9 bases. The sequence derives from a man older than 75 with esophageal cancer. CDR3 amino acids: CASSYGTGPYEQYF. In nucleotides, the CDR3 is TGTGCCAGCAGCTATGGGACAGGGCCCTACGAGCAGTACTTC.